These 3 T cell receptor beta chains came from one sample sequenced in a study of T cells in Graves' hyperthyroidism and ophthalmopathy. TCR beta CDR3 region amplification was performed from RNA transcripts. In the first-round RT-PCR of the TCR CDR3, the HTBI primer set was used. TCRdb re-called the multiplex PCR reads with MiXCR, one entry per CDR3 protein. The repertoire holds about 600,000 distinct CDR3 sequences, with approximately 15% as singletons. Sequencing input: blood. These receptors were collected from a woman between 18 and 30 years old with Graves' ophthalmopathy.

This clonotype was observed a single time. This chain links TRBV20-1 with TRBJ1-4, with no clear D. Per germline, CDR1 DFQATT and CDR2 SNEGSKA (reference sequence). The V end was cut by 1 base, the J end by 4 bases, with 31 bases between. CDR3 length equals 21 residues. CDR3 region: CSARGEDRASFKAGLNEKLFF. In nucleotides, the CDR3 is TGCAGTGCTAGAGGTGAAGATCGGGCATCATTCAAGGCAGGACTTAATGAAAAACTGTTTTTT.

This clonotype was seen repeatedly, ten times or more. V usage is TRBV27 and J usage is TRBJ1-1, with D possibly matching TRBD1 (5 bases). The CDR3 covers 13 residues. CDR1 MNHEY and CDR2 SMNVEV come from the germline V gene (reference sequence). V was clipped by 3 bases and J by 5 bases, with 10 bases between them. Here the CDR3 reads CASSFYQGTEAFF. CDR3 in DNA: TGTGCCAGCAGTTTTTACCAGGGAACTGAAGCTTTCTTT.

This clonotype was recorded at least ten times. This chain joins TRBV27 and TRBJ2-1, with 7 bases lining up with TRBD1. Unmatched junction bases numbered 9, after V lost 9 bases and J lost 4 bases. Germline lookup yields CDR1 MNHEY and CDR2 SMNVEV (reference sequence). This CDR3 has 14 residues. CDR3 amino acids: CASRQGSQYNEQFF. The CDR3 DNA sequence: TGTGCCAGTCGACAGGGCTCCCAATACAATGAGCAGTTCTTC.